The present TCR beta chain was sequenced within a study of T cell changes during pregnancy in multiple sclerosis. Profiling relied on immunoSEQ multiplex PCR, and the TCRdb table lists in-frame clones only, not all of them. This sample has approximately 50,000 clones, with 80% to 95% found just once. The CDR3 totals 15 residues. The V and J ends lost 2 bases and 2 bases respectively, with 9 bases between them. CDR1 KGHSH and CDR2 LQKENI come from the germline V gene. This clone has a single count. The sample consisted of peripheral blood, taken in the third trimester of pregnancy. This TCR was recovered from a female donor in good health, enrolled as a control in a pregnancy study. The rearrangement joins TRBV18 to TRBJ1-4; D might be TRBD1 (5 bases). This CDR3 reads CASSPNGGTNEKLFF. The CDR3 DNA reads TGTGCCAGCTCACCAAATGGGGGGACTAATGAAAAACTGTTTTTT. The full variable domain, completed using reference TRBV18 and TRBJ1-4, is NAGVMQNPRHLVRRRGQEARLRCSPMKGHSHVYWYRQLPEEGLKFMVYLQKENIIDESGMPKERFSAEFPKEGPSILRIQQVVRGDSAAYFCASSPNGGTNEKLFFGSGTQLSVL.